This T cell receptor beta chain emerged from a study of shared clonotypes between healthy human individuals. Study processing details: Because ImmunoSEQ provided only junction sequences with no quality scores, the filtering differed. Sequencing was performed with immunoSEQ multiplex PCR; in TCRdb, only in-frame clones are kept and a portion is missing. V and J calls and clone size are copied from that table; D and trimming were computed from the DNA. The data hold around 2.1 million clones, with more than 85% observed a single time. Study results and limitations: Enrolling few donors narrowed the genetic and exposure-history diversity that was represented. Approximately 5.1% was the fraction of naive CD4 clonotypes found shared across a few donors.

This clone came up once. Its cognate antigen is unknown. Naive CD8 cells lacked CD45RO and underwent positive selection for CCR7, leaving out terminally differentiated effector memory CD45RA+ cells. The junction had 0 bases not matched to a gene; V was cut back by 1 base and J by 7 bases. The CDR3 is made up of 12 amino acids. Germline V gene data show CDR1 as MDHEN and CDR2 as SYDVKM. The chain is built from TRBV28 and TRBJ2-7; 8 positions match TRBD2. The receptor was isolated from a man aged 18-30 years in good health. Some clones in this sample may be carry-over from other donors' samples. The sequencing sample was made of naive CD8+ T cells from PBMCs. The CDR3 DNA follows: TGTGCCAGCAGTTTATTAGCGGGAGAGCAGTACTTC. This gives the protein CASSLLAGEQYF.